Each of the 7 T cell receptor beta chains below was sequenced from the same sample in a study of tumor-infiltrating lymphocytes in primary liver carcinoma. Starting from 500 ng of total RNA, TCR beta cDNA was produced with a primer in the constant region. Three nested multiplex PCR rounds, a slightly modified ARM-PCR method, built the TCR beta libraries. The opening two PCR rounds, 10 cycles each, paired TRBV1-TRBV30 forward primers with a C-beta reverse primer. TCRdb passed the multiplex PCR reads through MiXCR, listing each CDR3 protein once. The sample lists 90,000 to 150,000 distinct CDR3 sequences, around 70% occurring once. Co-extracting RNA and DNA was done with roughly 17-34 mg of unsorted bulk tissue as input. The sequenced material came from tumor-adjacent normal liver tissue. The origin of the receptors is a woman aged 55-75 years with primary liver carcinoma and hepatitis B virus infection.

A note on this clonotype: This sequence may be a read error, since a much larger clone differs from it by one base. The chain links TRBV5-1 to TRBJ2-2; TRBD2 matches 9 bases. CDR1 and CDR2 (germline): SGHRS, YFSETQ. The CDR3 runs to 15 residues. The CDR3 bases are TGCGCCAGCAGTCCGGGACTAGCCATTGGCGGGGAGCTGTTATTT. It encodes CASSPGLAIGGELLF.

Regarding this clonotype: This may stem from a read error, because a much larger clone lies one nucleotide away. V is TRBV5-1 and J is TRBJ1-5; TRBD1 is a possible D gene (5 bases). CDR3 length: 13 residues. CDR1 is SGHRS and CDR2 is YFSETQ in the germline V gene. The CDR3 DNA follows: TGCGCCAGCAGACTACAGGATAATCAGCCCCATCATTTT. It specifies CASRLQDNQPHHF.

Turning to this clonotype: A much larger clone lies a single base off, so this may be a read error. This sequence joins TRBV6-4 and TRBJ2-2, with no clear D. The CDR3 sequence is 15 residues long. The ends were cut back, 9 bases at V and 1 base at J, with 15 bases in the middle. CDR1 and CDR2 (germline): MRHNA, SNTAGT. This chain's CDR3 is CARVEQTVNTGELFF. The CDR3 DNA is TGTGCCAGAGTGGAGCAGACTGTGAACACCGGGGAGCTGTTTTTT.

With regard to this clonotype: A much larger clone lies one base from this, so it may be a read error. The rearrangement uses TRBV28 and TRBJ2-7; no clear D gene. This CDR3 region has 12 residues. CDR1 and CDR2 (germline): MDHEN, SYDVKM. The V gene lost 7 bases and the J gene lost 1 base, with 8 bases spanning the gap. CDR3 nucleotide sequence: TGTGCCAGCAAGGGCTCGTCCTACGAGCAGTACTTC. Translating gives CASKGSSYEQYF.

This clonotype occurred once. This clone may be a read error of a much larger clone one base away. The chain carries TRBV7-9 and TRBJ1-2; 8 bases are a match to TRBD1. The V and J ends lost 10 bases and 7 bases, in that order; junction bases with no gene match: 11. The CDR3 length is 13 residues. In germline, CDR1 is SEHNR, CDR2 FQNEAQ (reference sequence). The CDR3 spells CATQDRVIGGYTF. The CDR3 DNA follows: TGTGCCACCCAGGACAGGGTTATCGGTGGCTACACCTTC.

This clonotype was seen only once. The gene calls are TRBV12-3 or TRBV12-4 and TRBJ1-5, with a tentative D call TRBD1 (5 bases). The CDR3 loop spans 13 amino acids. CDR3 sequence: CTGSPMGRQPQHF. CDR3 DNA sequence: TGTACCGGCAGTCCCATGGGACGGCAGCCCCAGCATTTT.

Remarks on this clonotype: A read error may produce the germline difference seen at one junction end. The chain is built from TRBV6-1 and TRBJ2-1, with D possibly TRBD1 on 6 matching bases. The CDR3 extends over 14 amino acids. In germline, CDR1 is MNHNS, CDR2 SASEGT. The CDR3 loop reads CVSSGITGSDEQFF. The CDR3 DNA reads TGTGTCAGCAGCGGTATTACAGGGTCGGATGAGCAGTTCTTC.